This T cell receptor beta chain was identified during a study of HIV-infected patients and healthy controls (dated by TCRdb to the mid-2010s). Concerning the study at large: Although they stayed below normal ranges, CD4 counts in most of the 16 patients rose modestly but significantly after three months of therapy. The CD4:CD8 ratio rose slightly, whereas CD8 counts showed no consistent shift during early therapy. After a further year of therapy, viral load was undetectable in all patients, having already become undetectable in about 65% of the 16 patients by the second bleed. Relative to controls, total CDR3 counts per chain did not differ significantly, and patients lacked overall T-cell lymphocytopenia. The question the study tested was whether immune perturbation and reconstitution could be captured by deep TCR repertoire sequencing of small blood samples from HIV patients. Broader findings and caveats from the paper: HIV-associated CDR3s exhibited a significant reduction in frequency during therapy, whereas CMV-associated CDR3s exhibited no significant change, although the majority increased in frequency. The observed differences in diversity could not be explained by the slight differences in age and sex profiles between the study cohorts. Processing included only sixteen HIV-infected individuals, and this was regarded by the authors as a major limit on how widely the findings apply. Eight alpha and eight beta V genes showed significantly different mean usage between HIV-infected patients and controls. In HIV-infected patients, the apparent post-therapy recovery of the Gini index was not replicated in size-matched repertoire data. Compared with untreated HIV+ repertoires, healthy control repertoires had roughly threefold more distinct CDR3s and higher Shannon diversity. HLA typing of donors was not performed in the study. Rare events from HIV-infected data received too much weight under size-matching, and comparisons were complicated by unequal numbers of distinct sequences between patients and controls. Oligoclonality may be reflected in the significantly higher mean Gini indices of HIV-infected repertoires compared with controls. Both the Jaccard index and the count of highly shared sequences showed that healthy controls shared more CDR3s between individuals than HIV+ patients did. MAIT cell alpha-chain CDR3s were present at high frequency in healthy controls but severely depleted in HIV+ repertoires. Using whole blood restricted sequencing depth and prevented separating the dynamics of distinct T-cell subpopulations. Pairing of alpha and beta chains was not determined in the samples.

Using SuperScript III with primers targeting the alpha and beta constant regions, approximately 500 ng of RNA was reverse transcribed. Separate libraries for the alpha and beta chains were generated through chain-specific third strand synthesis that incorporated multiplexing indices. To avoid primer bias, the protocol used one single primer pair to amplify every rearrangement within a chain, and the protocol also attached molecular barcodes to each cDNA molecule. T4 RNA Ligase 1 joined purified cDNA to a 5' RACE adapter that carried a random hexamer and the SP2 sequencing primer site. The authors primed second strand synthesis from the SP2 site with Phusion polymerase and used slow temperature ramps to favor optimal annealing. Each molecule's 12-nucleotide barcode consisted of two random hexamer sequences, both added before amplification and joined together. A short first PCR added P5 and P7 adapter elements plus a second index, followed by a roughly 25-cycle amplification PCR with P5s and P7 primers. The libraries went through around 26 PCR cycles in total, were quantified on a Qubit, were sized on a Bioanalyzer, and were diluted to around 4 nM. The normalized libraries were sequenced on an Illumina MiSeq using 2 x 250 paired-end kits. Reverse transcription reactions were cleaned up on MinElute columns and eluted into 10 ul Tris-Cl. Adapter ligations were incubated for 23 hours at 16 degrees C and subsequently purified with AMPure XP beads at a 1:1 ratio. On the study's bioinformatics: A modified Decombinator processed the demultiplexed FASTQ files and output V, J, insert and barcode information. Sequences that shared a barcode but differed from the dominant sequence were discarded as errors, and original cDNA molecules were estimated by counting barcodes clustered at Levenshtein distance 3. For downstream analyses, the R packages ineq, vegan, igraph and RCytoscape were used, along with IMGT nomenclature and CDR3 definitions. V gene usage was computed over distinct sequences, each TCR counted once to avoid skew from clonal expansion. Whenever two unique CDR3 amino acid sequences within a donor differed by a single Levenshtein edit, similarity networks linked them. In the repertoires, a search was made for a compiled set of published HIV-specific CDR3s (approximately 87 alpha, several hundred beta) and CMV-specific CDR3s (about 13 alpha, 253 beta). Random subsampling to size-matched repertoires showed patients' decreased diversity was not caused by their lower sequence numbers. TCRdb reran the public reads through fastp at Q25 and MiXCR, keeping productive beta chains. Merged by CDR3 protein, the rows form single entries marked with the most common genes and DNA. Here the V and J calls rest on TCRdb's processing, not on the authors' analysis. The sample table lists approximately 9,700 distinct CDR3 sequences, 5.2% of them with a count of one. The top ten constitute roughly 15% of the sample.

Relative to germline, V is missing 3 bases and J is missing 6 bases, with 7 bases of the junction outside any gene match. CDR1 and CDR2, per the germline V gene (reference sequence), are SEHNR and FQNEAQ. The CDR3 has 14 amino acids, counting the end cysteine and phenylalanine. Solely the CDR3 DNA is kept, with 42 bases framed from the first base. This clonotype occurred many times. Its cognate antigen has yet to be identified. Base qualities are missing; no much larger clone stands one base away. Whole blood was used without cell fractionation, so all unsorted peripheral T cells were reflected in the repertoire. For RNA extraction, an approximately 2.5 ml sample of peripheral blood was drawn into Tempus tubes. The first sixteen eligible patients were processed from the enrolled HIV-infected adults, who had not yet received antiretroviral therapy and were about to begin treatment. Patients were deemed ineligible for enrollment if they had febrile or AIDS-related illness, tumors, hepatitis B or C coinfection, immunomodulatory therapy, recent vaccination or treatment interruptions. The TURBO-DNase kit was used to remove leftover genomic DNA, and GLOBINclear was used to deplete globin mRNA. Pretreatment blood from HIV-infected patients was collected just before antiretroviral therapy was started.

The sequencing here drew on blood, taken before antiretroviral therapy. This TCR derives from an adult with HIV infection. The V gene is TRBV7-9 and the J gene is TRBJ2-7; 8 bases in the middle match TRBD1. The CDR3 protein sequence reads: CASSFRDRSAEQYF. The nucleotide sequence is TGTGCCAGCAGCTTCCGGGACAGGAGTGCCGAGCAGTACTTC. With the rest looked up from the reference TRBV7-9 and TRBJ2-7 genes rather than sequenced, the full variable domain is DTGVSQNPRHKITKRGQNVTFRCDPISEHNRLYWYRQTLGQGPEFLTYFQNEAQLEKSRLLSDRFSAERPKGSFSTLEIQRTEQGDSAMYLCASSFRDRSAEQYFGPGTRLTVT.